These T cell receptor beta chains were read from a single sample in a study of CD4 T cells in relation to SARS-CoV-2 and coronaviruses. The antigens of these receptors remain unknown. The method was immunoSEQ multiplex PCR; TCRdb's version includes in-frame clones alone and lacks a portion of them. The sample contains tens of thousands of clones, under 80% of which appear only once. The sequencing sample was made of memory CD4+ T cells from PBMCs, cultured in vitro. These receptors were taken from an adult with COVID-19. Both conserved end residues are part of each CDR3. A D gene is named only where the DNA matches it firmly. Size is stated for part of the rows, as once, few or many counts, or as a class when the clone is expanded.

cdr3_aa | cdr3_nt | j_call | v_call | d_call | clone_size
CASSQEAGRGEQYF | TGTGCCAGCAGCCAAGAGGCGGGCAGGGGCGAGCAGTACTTC | TRBJ2-7 | TRBV3-1/TRBV3-2 | - | -
CASSSIADSSYNEQFF | TGTGCCAGCAGCTCTATAGCGGACAGCTCCTACAATGAGCAGTTCTTC | TRBJ2-1 | TRBV7-2 | - | few
CASSQGGRANTEAFF | TGCGCCAGCAGCCAAGGCGGCAGGGCAAACACTGAAGCTTTCTTT | TRBJ1-1 | TRBV4-3 | - | -
CASSPTGGGYTF | TGTGCCAGCAGCCCTACAGGAGGCGGCTACACCTTC | TRBJ1-2 | TRBV3-1/TRBV3-2 | - | -
CASRVTITTYEQYF | TGTGCCAGCAGGGTTACCATCACAACCTACGAGCAGTACTTC | TRBJ2-7 | TRBV27 | - | -
CASSPWDRGRRGYTF | TGTGCCAGCAGTCCCTGGGACAGGGGGCGAAGAGGCTACACCTTC | TRBJ1-2 | TRBV27 | TRBD1 | once
CASSEFASGRGSSYNEQFF | TGTGCCAGCAGTGAATTTGCGAGCGGACGAGGGAGCTCCTACAATGAGCAGTTCTTC | TRBJ2-1 | TRBV6-1 | - | -
CASSVLDGNSPLHF | TGTGCCAGCAGCGTATTGGACGGGAATTCACCCCTCCACTTT | TRBJ1-6 | TRBV9 | - | -
CASSYSQTGVKNIQYF | TGTGCCAGCAGCTATTCTCAGACAGGGGTCAAAAACATTCAGTACTTC | TRBJ2-4 | TRBV11-2 | TRBD1 | -
CAWGSDAGQGLNEQFF | TGTGCCTGGGGTAGCGACGCGGGACAGGGCCTCAATGAGCAGTTCTTC | TRBJ2-1 | TRBV30 | TRBD1 | -
CASSQDSAGETQYF | TGTGCCAGCAGCCAAGATTCGGCCGGGGAGACCCAGTACTTC | TRBJ2-5 | TRBV4-2 | - | -
CASSQSRDTHPYNEQFF | TGCGCCAGCAGTCAATCTAGGGACACCCATCCCTACAATGAGCAGTTCTTC | TRBJ2-1 | TRBV23-1 | - | -
CSASPGQRTYEQYF | TGCAGTGCTAGTCCGGGACAGAGGACCTACGAGCAGTACTTC | TRBJ2-7 | TRBV20-1 | TRBD1 | once
CASSLSVGRGNNEQFF | TGTGCCAGCAGCCTCTCTGTGGGGCGAGGTAACAATGAGCAGTTCTTC | TRBJ2-1 | TRBV3-1/TRBV3-2 | - | -
CASSLAGGVSTEAFF | TGCGCCAGCAGCTTAGCAGGGGGCGTGAGCACTGAAGCTTTCTTT | TRBJ1-1 | TRBV4-1 | TRBD1 | -
CASSLKGGLAGPNEQFF | TGTGCCAGCAGCTTAAAAGGGGGACTAGCGGGACCAAATGAGCAGTTCTTC | TRBJ2-1 | TRBV7-3 | TRBD2 | -
CASSLAGGLAVEQYF | TGCGCCAGCAGCTTGGCCGGGGGACTAGCTGTCGAGCAGTACTTC | TRBJ2-7 | TRBV5-1 | TRBD2 | few
CASSLAGGAMVDTQYF | TGTGCCAGCAGCTTAGCTGGGGGCGCAATGGTAGATACGCAGTATTTT | TRBJ2-3 | TRBV7-2 | - | -
CASSPGLNSNQPQHF | TGTGCCAGCAGCCCTGGGCTGAATAGCAATCAGCCCCAGCATTTT | TRBJ1-5 | TRBV7-9 | - | few
CASSPSGSNTEAFF | TGCGCCAGCAGTCCTTCAGGCTCGAACACTGAAGCTTTCTTT | TRBJ1-1 | TRBV5-1 | - | -
CASSESQLGAYTYEQYF | TGTGCCAGCAGTGAATCTCAATTGGGGGCGTACACCTACGAGCAGTACTTC | TRBJ2-7 | TRBV6-1 | - | -
CSVDREGIAGYTF | TGCAGCGTTGATCGAGAGGGGATAGCTGGCTACACCTTC | TRBJ1-2 | TRBV29-1 | - | -
CASSLEGGYYEQYF | TGTGCCAGCAGCCTGGAGGGAGGGTACTACGAGCAGTACTTC | TRBJ2-7 | TRBV5-8 | TRBD2 | few
CASRASREAETQYF | TGTGCCAGCAGGGCCTCGCGGGAGGCAGAGACCCAGTACTTC | TRBJ2-5 | TRBV27 | TRBD2 | -
CASSLESWVPLYGYTF | TGTGCCAGCAGCTTAGAGTCGTGGGTTCCCCTATATGGCTACACCTTC | TRBJ1-2 | TRBV11-2 | - | -
CASSVSDTQYF | - | TRBJ2-3 | TRBV18 | - | -
CASSGPRGEQYF | TGTGCCAGCAGTGGACCTAGGGGTGAGCAGTACTTC | TRBJ2-7 | TRBV2 | - | -
CASRMVREGDNEQFF | TGTGCCAGCAGGATGGTCCGGGAGGGAGACAATGAGCAGTTCTTC | TRBJ2-1 | TRBV7-6 | TRBD2 | -
CAWSKTSRAYNEQFF | TGTGCCTGGAGCAAGACTAGTAGGGCATACAATGAGCAGTTCTTC | TRBJ2-1 | TRBV30 | - | -
CASSLGQHNEQFF | TGTGCCAGCAGCTTAGGACAGCACAATGAGCAGTTCTTC | TRBJ2-1 | TRBV7-9 | - | -
CASRGHSGLGQETQYF | TGTGCCAGCAGAGGCCATTCAGGGCTCGGGCAAGAGACCCAGTACTTC | TRBJ2-5 | TRBV28 | - | medium-sized
CASSLRTGGLETQYF | TGTGCCAGCAGCTTGCGGACAGGGGGGTTGGAGACCCAGTACTTC | TRBJ2-5 | TRBV5-5 | TRBD1 | -
CASSQGPDPLAGPYNEQFF | TGCGCCAGCAGCCAAGGTCCCGACCCGTTAGCGGGACCTTACAATGAGCAGTTCTTC | TRBJ2-1 | TRBV4-1 | TRBD2 | -
CASSSTAETQYF | TGTGCCAGCAGCTCCACGGCAGAGACCCAGTACTTC | TRBJ2-5 | TRBV7-2 | - | once
CASSSLADSYNEQFF | TGCGCCAGCAGCTCCCTAGCGGACTCCTACAATGAGCAGTTCTTC | TRBJ2-1 | TRBV5-1 | TRBD2 | -
CASSSRGIQFF | TGTGCCAGCAGTTCGCGGGGGATACAGTTCTTC | TRBJ2-1 | TRBV6-5 | TRBD2 | -
CASSQDSAGRRNEQFF | TGCGCCAGCAGCCAAGATTCCGCCGGGAGAAGGAATGAGCAGTTCTTC | TRBJ2-1 | TRBV4-3 | - | -
CAWSALQGYNEQFF | TGTGCCTGGAGTGCCCTACAGGGGTACAATGAGCAGTTCTTC | TRBJ2-1 | TRBV30 | TRBD1 | -
CASSPGSGNTIYF | TGTGCCAGCTCACCGGGCAGCGGAAACACCATATATTTT | TRBJ1-3 | TRBV18 | - | -
CASSQERTGRTGELFF | TGTGCCAGCAGCCAAGAGAGGACGGGACGCACCGGGGAGCTGTTTTTT | TRBJ2-2 | TRBV3-1/TRBV3-2 | - | few
CASSQAQSLYGETQYF | TGTGCCAGCAGCCAAGCACAAAGTCTATATGGGGAGACCCAGTACTTC | TRBJ2-5 | TRBV3-1/TRBV3-2 | - | once
CASSPNTLAGETQYF | TGTGCCAGCTCACCAAACACACTAGCGGGAGAGACCCAGTACTTC | TRBJ2-5 | TRBV18 | TRBD2 | -
CASSLADSSYNEQFF | TGCGCCAGCAGCTTAGCGGACAGCTCCTACAATGAGCAGTTCTTC | TRBJ2-1 | TRBV4-3 | - | -
CASSSTGPEQYF | TGTGCCAGCAGCTCCACAGGACCCGAGCAGTACTTC | TRBJ2-7 | TRBV5-4 | - | -
CATTRQGGNSPLHF | TGTGCCACCACACGACAGGGCGGTAATTCACCCCTCCACTTT | TRBJ1-6 | TRBV18 | TRBD1 | once
CASSPPERDTYEQYF | TGTGCCAGCTCACCACCGGAGCGGGATACCTACGAGCAGTACTTC | TRBJ2-7 | TRBV18 | TRBD2 | -
CASSQDRGVTYNEQFF | TGTGCCAGCAGCCAAGATCGAGGGGTTACCTACAATGAGCAGTTCTTC | TRBJ2-1 | TRBV4-2 | - | -
CASSLVVSNQPQHF | TGTGCCAGCAGCTTAGTTGTTAGCAATCAGCCCCAGCATTTT | TRBJ1-5 | TRBV7-8 | - | -
CASSPPSTGGEKLFF | TGTGCCAGCTCACCACCGTCAACAGGGGGCGAAAAACTGTTTTTT | TRBJ1-4 | TRBV18 | TRBD1 | once
CASSSGQGSNSPLHF | TGTGCCAGCAGCTCGGGACAGGGGTCTAATTCACCCCTCCACTTT | TRBJ1-6 | TRBV11-2 | TRBD1 | -
CASTQAGVYGNEQFF | TGTGCCAGCACCCAAGCGGGAGTCTATGGCAATGAGCAGTTCTTC | TRBJ2-1 | TRBV28 | TRBD2 | few
CASISGAPTEAFF | TGTGCCAGCATCTCCGGGGCCCCCACTGAAGCTTTCTTT | TRBJ1-1 | TRBV28 | - | -
CASSVGTGVIYGYTF | TGTGCCAGCAGCGTCGGGACAGGAGTTATCTATGGCTACACCTTC | TRBJ1-2 | TRBV13 | TRBD1 | -
CASSEGLDDEQYF | TGTGCCAGCAGCGAAGGACTAGACGACGAGCAGTACTTC | TRBJ2-7 | TRBV3-1/TRBV3-2 | TRBD2 | few
CASSPGTGGNYGYTF | TGTGCCAGCAGCCCAGGGACAGGGGGCAACTATGGCTACACCTTC | TRBJ1-2 | TRBV7-8 | TRBD1 | -